This entry lists 17 T cell receptor beta chains sequenced from one sample in a study of early T cells in non-severe SARS-CoV-2 infection. TCRdb called the 5' RACE reads again in MiXCR, with one record for every CDR3 protein. This table has about 87,000 distinct CDR3 sequences, roughly 15% appearing once. Sequencing was performed on whole blood. These receptors came from an adult who was a healthcare worker with PCR-confirmed SARS-CoV-2 infection or an uninfected control (not recorded which).

The CDR3 is CASSPRGSGNTIYF. Here the CDR3 DNA reads TGTGCCAGCAGCCCCCGGGGCTCTGGAAACACCATATATTTT. The chain is built from TRBV5-6 and TRBJ1-3; D remains unclear. The germline V gene has CDR1 SGHDT and CDR2 YYEEEE. This CDR3 has 14 residues. V lost 4 bases and J lost 0, with 8 bases in between.

A remark on this clonotype: One end of the junction varies from germline; a read error may be responsible. The V gene is TRBV29-1, the J gene TRBJ2-3, with TRBD2 as a possible D gene (7 bases). The germline V gene encodes CDR1 SQVTM and CDR2 ANQGSEA. This CDR3 spans 15 amino acids. Here the CDR3 reads CSVEGGAVSTDTQYF. CDR3 DNA: TGCAGCGTCGAAGGGGGGGCAGTTAGCACAGATACGCAGTATTTT.

This clonotype appeared a few times. This rearrangement joins TRBV9 to TRBJ2-1; 8 nucleotides line up with TRBD1. Germline V gives CDR1 SGDLS, CDR2 YYNGEE. CDR3 length equals 19 residues. Trimming removed 2 bases from V and 4 bases from J; junction bases left unmatched: 17. The chain's CDR3 is CASSVSRDRSGIRYNEQFF. CDR3 nucleotides: TGTGCCAGCAGCGTCTCCCGGGACAGGAGTGGAATAAGGTACAATGAGCAGTTCTTC.

In DNA, the CDR3 is TGTGCCAGCAGCTTAGACCCGGGGGCCCCACGCGAGCAGTACTTC. Its translation: CASSLDPGAPREQYF. This sequence joins TRBV7-2 and TRBJ2-7, with D perhaps given as TRBD1 or TRBD2 (6 bases each). V lost 1 base and J lost 6, with 16 bases in between. The germline gives CDR1 SGHTA, CDR2 FQGNSA. The CDR3 is 15 amino acids. The full variable domain, its missing parts supplied by reference TRBV7-2 and TRBJ2-7, is GAGVSQSPSNKVTEKGKDVELRCDPISGHTALYWYRQSLGQGLEFLIYFQGNSAPDKSGLPSDRFSAERTGGSVSTLTIQRTQQEDSAVYLCASSLDPGAPREQYFGPGTRLTVT.

This clonotype was seen at least ten times. The chain links TRBV7-9 to TRBJ2-3; 7 bases match TRBD2. This CDR3 is 15 amino acids long. The J segment lost 4 bases and the V segment lost 5 bases, leaving 9 bases of the junction unmatched. Germline V CDR1 and CDR2: SEHNR, FQNEAQ (reference sequence). The CDR3 is CASSLSPTSADTQYF. The CDR3 DNA is TGTGCCAGCAGCCTTTCACCCACTAGCGCAGATACGCAGTATTTT.

This clonotype was counted at least ten times. J is TRBJ1-2 and V is TRBV28; 9 bases align to TRBD1. The CDR3 is 14 residues long. The germline CDR1 and CDR2 sequences are MDHEN and SYDVKM. V trimming: 6 bases; J trimming: 2 bases; junction bases outside the gene matches: 4. The CDR3 protein is CASSSGQGNYGYTF. For the CDR3, the DNA is TGTGCCAGCAGCTCAGGACAGGGGAACTATGGCTACACCTTC.

This chain connects TRBV3-1 to TRBJ2-5; tentative D call: TRBD1 (6 bases). Per the germline V gene, CDR1 is LGHDT and CDR2 is YNNKEL (reference sequence). The V and J ends lost 0 bases and 4 bases respectively, with 9 bases between them. The CDR3 contains 14 residues. CDR3 in amino acids: CASSQDYRVETQYF. The CDR3 nucleotides read TGTGCCAGCAGCCAAGATTACAGGGTAGAGACCCAGTACTTC.

This clonotype showed up just a few times. The chain links TRBV11-1 to TRBJ2-1; 8 bases line up with TRBD2. The junction had 8 bases not matched to a gene; V was cut back by 5 bases and J by 5 bases. This CDR3 comprises 15 residues. Germline V gives CDR1 SGHAT, CDR2 FQDESV (reference sequence). The CDR3 nucleotides are TGTGCCAGCAGCCGTAGCGGGGAATCCCACAATGAGCAGTTCTTC. As protein: CASSRSGESHNEQFF. The full variable domain, completed using reference TRBV11-1 and TRBJ2-1, is EAEVAQSPRYKITEKSQAVAFWCDPISGHATLYWYRQILGQGPELLVQFQDESVVDDSQLPKDRFSAERLKGVDSTLKIQPAELGDSAMYLCASSRSGESHNEQFFGPGTRLTVL.

This clonotype has a count of ten or more. The gene calls are TRBV7-6 and TRBJ2-1; D perhaps matches TRBD2 (5 bases). V lost 2 bases and J 9 bases, leaving 20 bases between the germline ends. The germline gives CDR1 SGHVS, CDR2 FNYEAQ. This CDR3 comprises 16 residues. This CDR3 reads CASSLQSGLPRGEQFF. The CDR3 DNA is TGTGCCAGCAGCTTACAATCCGGACTCCCCCGCGGTGAGCAGTTCTTC. The complete variable domain, with remaining parts taken from reference TRBV7-6 and TRBJ2-1, reads GAGVSQSPRYKVTKRGQDVALRCDPISGHVSLYWYRQALGQGPEFLTYFNYEAQQDKSGLPNDRFSAERPEGSISTLTIQRTEQRDSAMYRCASSLQSGLPRGEQFFGPGTRLTVL.

There are many counts of this clonotype. The chain couples TRBV27 to TRBJ1-1; a weak D match, TRBD1 (5 bases). V gave up 3 bases and J gave up 4 bases, with 9 bases separating them. Germline loops: CDR1 MNHEY, CDR2 SMNVEV (reference sequence). The CDR3 sequence is 13 residues long. The CDR3 sequence is CASSFREGTEAFF. Here the CDR3 DNA reads TGTGCCAGCAGTTTCAGGGAGGGCACTGAAGCTTTCTTT.

The chain employs TRBV6-5 and TRBJ1-1, with D perhaps matching TRBD1 (6 bases). Germline assignment: CDR1 MNHEY and CDR2 SVGAGI. The CDR3 length is 12 residues. The V end lost 10 bases, the J end lost 5 bases, and 14 bases lay between the germline ends. CDR3 DNA sequence: TGTGCCACCTACAGGGAGGGGACTGAAGCTTTCTTT. It specifies CATYREGTEAFF.

This clonotype was recorded at least ten times. CDR3 region: CATSVPSGDTQYF. The CDR3 coding sequence is TGTGCCACCAGTGTGCCTAGCGGGGATACGCAGTATTTT. The genes are TRBV24-1 and TRBJ2-3; TRBD2 matches 8 bases. CDR3 size: 13 residues. The trim removed 5 bases at V and 6 bases at J, leaving 3 bases unmatched. Germline V gene sequence: CDR1 KGHDR, CDR2 SFDVKD.

This chain connects TRBV28 to TRBJ1-4; D ambiguous. Per the germline V gene, CDR1 is MDHEN and CDR2 is SYDVKM. The V and J ends lost 7 bases and 7 bases respectively, with 7 bases between them. The CDR3 length is 11 residues. CDR3 sequence reads: CASTRSEKLFF. CDR3 sequence (DNA): TGTGCCAGCACCAGATCTGAAAAACTGTTTTTT.

This chain joins TRBV9 and TRBJ2-7; D might be TRBD1 or TRBD2, each matching 5 bases. Germline V gene lookup returns CDR1 SGDLS and CDR2 YYNGEE. Trimming shortened V by 4 bases and J by 2 bases, and 13 bases separated the two germline ends. The CDR3 totals 14 residues. CDR3 bases: TGTGCCAGCAGCCCCCGGGACGGTCCCTACGAGCAGTACTTC. Residues: CASSPRDGPYEQYF.

This clonotype was recorded many times. This chain joins TRBV28 and TRBJ2-7; 7 bases match TRBD1. Germline CDR1 MDHEN, CDR2 SYDVKM. The junction had 3 bases not matched to a gene; V was cut back by 6 bases and J by 4 bases. The CDR3 runs to 12 residues. CDR3 nucleotide sequence: TGTGCCAGCAGCTCGACAGGGTACGAGCAGTACTTC. Translated: CASSSTGYEQYF.

The rearrangement joins TRBV28 to TRBJ2-3, with D uncertain. The V gene's germline CDR1 is MDHEN and CDR2 SYDVKM. The CDR3 sequence is 14 residues long. V lost 9 bases to trimming and J lost 4 bases, with 17 bases between them. The CDR3 DNA reads TGTGCCAGTCGAGAGGCAGCCCTCGCAGATACGCAGTATTTT. As protein: CASREAALADTQYF.

V and J are TRBV7-3 and TRBJ1-1, with 8 bases lining up with TRBD1. The J segment lost 2 bases and the V segment lost 2 bases, leaving 4 bases of the junction unmatched. The CDR3 is 15 residues long. Germline values: CDR1 SGHTA, CDR2 FQGTGA. The CDR3 DNA follows: TGTGCCAGCAGCTTAGAGACAGGGGAAAACACTGAAGCTTTCTTT. It codes for CASSLETGENTEAFF.